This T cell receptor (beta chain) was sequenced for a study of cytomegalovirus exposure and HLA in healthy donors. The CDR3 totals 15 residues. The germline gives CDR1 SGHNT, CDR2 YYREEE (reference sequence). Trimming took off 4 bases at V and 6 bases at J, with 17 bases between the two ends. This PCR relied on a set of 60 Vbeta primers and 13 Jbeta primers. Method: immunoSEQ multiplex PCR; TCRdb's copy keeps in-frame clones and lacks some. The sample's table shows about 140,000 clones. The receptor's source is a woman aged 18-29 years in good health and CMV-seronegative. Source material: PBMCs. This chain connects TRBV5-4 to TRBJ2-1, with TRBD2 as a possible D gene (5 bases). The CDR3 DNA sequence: TGTGCCAGCAGCGTATCCTTGGGAGAAACCAATGAGCAGTTCTTC. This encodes CASSVSLGETNEQFF.